This T cell receptor (beta chain) was obtained from a study of T cells after posttransplantation cyclophosphamide. General observations from the study: TRB overlap between skin or GI tissue T cells and blood was limited. Recipient CMV seropositivity and CMV reactivation strongly tracked TRB clonality. Donor CD8+ memory clones often dominated recipient blood repertoires at later times.

Many counts were recorded for this clone. No antigen is known for it. This related bone marrow graft donor gave peripheral blood on the day of marrow donation. Only in-frame clones appear in the TCRdb table, and some are missing; sequencing was by immunoSEQ multiplex PCR. The specimen has 30,000 to 50,000 clones, none found just once. The source material was PBMCs. This receptor was obtained from a woman between 45 and 60 years old in good health and a related stem cell transplant donor.

The CDR3 loop is CASRLEGRTEAFF. The CDR3, as DNA: TGTGCCAGCAGACTAGAGGGCCGGACTGAAGCTTTCTTT. This chain joins TRBV6-5 and TRBJ1-1; unclear D gene. Germline values: CDR1 MNHEY, CDR2 SVGAGI. Trimming left V 6 bases short and J 5 bases short, with 13 bases between. CDR3 length equals 13 residues.